This TCR beta chain was recorded in a study of Graves' ophthalmopathy and Graves' hyperthyroidism. TCR beta CDR3 amplification used RNA transcripts. First-round RT-PCR used HTBI primers; second-round multiplex PCR followed. TCRdb re-derived calls from the multiplex PCR reads in MiXCR, one entry per CDR3 protein. The sample has around 660,000 distinct CDR3 sequences, about 40% seen once; the top ten hold roughly 3%. The sample comprised peripheral blood. This clonotype was obtained from an adult man with Graves' ophthalmopathy.

The CDR3 bases are TGCGCCAGCAGCTTGGACAGCCCCAGGGACGGGGAGCTGTTTTTT. Translating gives CASSLDSPRDGELFF. The chain recombines TRBV5-1 with TRBJ2-2, with D perhaps TRBD1 (5 bases). V lost 0 bases to trimming and J lost 7 bases, with 13 bases between them. Germline CDR1 SGHRS, CDR2 YFSETQ. CDR3 length: 15 residues.